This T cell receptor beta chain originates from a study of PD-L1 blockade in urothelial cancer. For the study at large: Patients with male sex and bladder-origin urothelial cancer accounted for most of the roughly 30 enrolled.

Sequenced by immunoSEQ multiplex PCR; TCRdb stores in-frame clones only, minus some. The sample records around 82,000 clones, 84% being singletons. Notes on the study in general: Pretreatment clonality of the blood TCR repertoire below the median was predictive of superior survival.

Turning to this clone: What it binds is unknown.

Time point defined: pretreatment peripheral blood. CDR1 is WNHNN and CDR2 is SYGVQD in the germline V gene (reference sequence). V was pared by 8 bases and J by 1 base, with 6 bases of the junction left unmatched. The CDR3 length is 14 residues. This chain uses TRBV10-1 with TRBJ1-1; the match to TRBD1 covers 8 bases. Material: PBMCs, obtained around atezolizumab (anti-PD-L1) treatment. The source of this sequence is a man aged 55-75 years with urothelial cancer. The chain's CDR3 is CASADGQGNTEAFF. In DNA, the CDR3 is TGCGCCAGCGCCGACGGACAGGGGAACACTGAAGCTTTCTTT.